Below are 5 T cell receptor beta chains sequenced from a single sample in a study of T-cell reconstitution after alpha-beta-depleted transplantation in children. The TCRbeta library was prepared with unique molecular identifiers. TCRdb reprocessed the PCR reads via MiXCR and lists one record per CDR3 protein. The sample holds over 150,000 distinct CDR3 sequences, 6.6% seen once. This specimen consisted of PBMCs, obtained before TCRalphabeta/CD19-depleted stem cell transplant. Receptors were obtained from a boy aged 2-15 years with acute lymphoblastic leukemia, due to receive a stem cell transplant.

This chain links TRBV5-1 with TRBJ1-1; maybe TRBD1 (6 bases). The ends were cut back, 2 bases at V and 1 base at J, with 9 bases in the middle. CDR1 is SGHRS, CDR2 YFSETQ, per germline. The CDR3 runs to 14 residues. CDR3 protein: CASSFQGQNTEAFF. The CDR3 nucleotides are TGCGCCAGCAGCTTCCAGGGGCAGAACACTGAAGCTTTCTTT.

This clonotype has only a few counts. The V and J genes are TRBV11-2 and TRBJ2-5; 8 bases match TRBD2. Germline values: CDR1 SGHAT, CDR2 FQNNGV. The CDR3 totals 15 residues. Trimming took 5 bases from V and 5 from J; bases not matched to a gene: 10. CDR3: CASSKGLGVGETQYF. CDR3 nucleotide sequence: TGTGCCAGCAGCAAGGGACTAGGGGTCGGGGAGACCCAGTACTTC.

A note on this clonotype: With a much larger clone just one base away, this may be a read error. The rearrangement uses TRBV28 and TRBJ2-1; 11 nucleotides align to TRBD2. Germline assignment: CDR1 MDHEN and CDR2 SYDVKM. This CDR3 has 15 amino acids. With V trimmed by 5 bases and J by 9 bases, 9 bases remained unmatched. This CDR3 reads CASSPLLAGEGEQFF. The CDR3 region has the DNA TGTGCCAGCAGTCCCCTACTAGCGGGAGAGGGTGAGCAGTTCTTC.

With regard to this clonotype: Since a much larger clone is just one base distant, this may be a read error. V is TRBV28 and J is TRBJ2-7, with TRBD2 matching over 8 bases. The CDR3 is made up of 15 amino acids. The V and J ends lost 6 bases and 3 bases, in that order; junction bases with no gene match: 10. Germline CDR1 reads MDHEN; CDR2 reads SYDVKM. CDR3 region: CASRFERGMFYEQYF. The CDR3 nucleotides read TGTGCCAGCAGGTTCGAGCGGGGGATGTTCTACGAGCAGTACTTC.

This clonotype was observed at least ten times. This sequence joins TRBV20-1 and TRBJ2-7; a weak D match, TRBD1 (5 bases). The CDR3 is 13 residues long. Germline CDR1 is DFQATT and CDR2 is SNEGSKA (reference sequence). V lost 3 bases and J 3 bases, leaving 12 bases between the germline ends. CDR3 in DNA: TGCAGTGCTAGTGCACAGGAAAGCTACGAGCAGTACTTC. Protein sequence: CSASAQESYEQYF.